This TCR beta chain is drawn from a study of PD-L1 blockade in urothelial cancer (dated by TCRdb to between 2016 and 2019). With regard to the full study: Therapy was started around 2014 for all patients, and atezolizumab 1,200 mg was administered intravenously every 3 weeks. An ECOG performance status of 0 or 1 was recorded for the patients, and 0 to 3 prior chemotherapy regimens had been received by the patients. Whole exome sequencing and RNA sequencing of pretreatment tumors were performed alongside TCR sequencing in the same patients. About 85% of the roughly 29 patients were males with bladder-origin urothelial cancer, and about 65% of the roughly 30 reported a prior smoking history. Blood samples yielded a median of around 150,000 T cells and tens of thousands of unique TCRs, with median clonality roughly 0.084. Durable clinical benefit was defined as progression-free survival longer than 6 months, and TCR features were also tested against progression-free and overall survival. Approximately 30 patients had pretreatment blood TCR-seq, roughly 24 had at least one posttreatment blood collection, and roughly 24 had tumor TCR-seq. Somatic, immune and clinical correlates of response to PD-L1 blockade with atezolizumab in urothelial cancer were the focus of an exploratory multi-omic analysis. Pretreatment tumor samples, along with matched peripheral blood serially collected before and after atezolizumab treatment, were subjected to TCR sequencing. Under 10 patients achieved durable clinical benefit and 15 to 20 did not. Blood samples were analyzed at 3 weeks after treatment start (second dose) and at 6 weeks after treatment start.

Notes on this clone: Its specific antigen is unknown. No quality values exist for individual bases; no much larger clone is one base distant.

The time point label here, explained by the study, means: peripheral blood 6 weeks after treatment start. The cohort comprised approximately 30 patients with locally advanced or metastatic urothelial carcinoma treated at Memorial Sloan Kettering on a trial protocol. Peripheral blood mononuclear cells were collected from each patient pretreatment and during treatment, giving between 1 and 8 total time points per patient. The Qiagen DNeasy Blood extraction kit was used to purify genomic DNA from total PBMCs and tumor samples. PBMCs were collected pretreatment and during treatment and were isolated and stored as previously described. Results the study describes overall, beyond this receptor: Patients with durable benefit showed greater expansion of tumor-associated TCR clones in peripheral blood 3 weeks after starting treatment (n of about 20, p = 0.022). Improved progression-free and overall survival was found to be associated with pretreatment peripheral blood TCR clonality below the median. Because the sample size was small (n ≈ 27) and many exploratory analyses were performed, the results are intended to be hypothesis-generating.

Trimming at the junction amounts to 5 bases on V and 4 bases on J, and the germline ends lie 21 bases apart. Its CDR3 holds 17 amino acids, cysteine through phenylalanine. Only the CDR3 DNA is retained, 51 bases long and in frame from the first base. CDR1 and CDR2, looked up from the germline V gene, are SGHTA and FQGNSA. Each PCR received spiked-in synthetic TCR analog templates so that absolute template abundance could be estimated from read counts. Using the immunoSEQ assay, TCRbeta CDR3 regions were amplified from genomic DNA with bias-controlled V and J gene primers. Rearranged TCRbeta segments were sequenced at approximately 20X coverage. The paper's processing steps were these. Sequencing errors were corrected by clustering and CDR3s were annotated against IMGT to assign V, D and J genes. Downstream analyses used only productive TCRbeta rearrangements and left out out-of-frame or stop-codon sequences. Clonality was calculated as one minus the Shannon entropy normalized by the log of the number of unique productive sequences. Fisher's exact test with Benjamini-Hochberg correction, at a threshold of adjusted p below 0.01, was used to find clones that differed between time points or between blood and tumor. TCRdb stores this immuneACCESS table with in-frame sequences only. Part of the clones is absent; in the studies checked, under half of the shortfall reflects unresolved V genes, and no reason is known for the rest. V, J and clone size are those of that table, while D and trimming were read from the DNA. This sample comprises around 50,000 clones, more than 75% of them detected only once. Of the sample, 2.4% falls within the top ten clones.

This clonotype was sampled from a man aged 60-69 years with urothelial cancer. Sequencing used PBMCs, obtained around atezolizumab (anti-PD-L1) treatment. Recombination linked TRBV7-2 to TRBJ2-1; tentative D gene TRBD1, with 8 bases matching. The CDR3 reads CASSPRQGTIPYNEQFF. The DNA sequence follows: TGTGCCAGCAGCCCCCGACAGGGGACTATCCCATACAATGAGCAGTTCTTC. This CDR3, with the reference TRBV7-2 and TRBJ2-1 proteins standing in past its ends, gives the full variable domain GAGVSQSPSNKVTEKGKDVELRCDPISGHTALYWYRQSLGQGLEFLIYFQGNSAPDKSGLPSDRFSAERTGGSVSTLTIQRTQQEDSAVYLCASSPRQGTIPYNEQFFGPGTRLTVL.